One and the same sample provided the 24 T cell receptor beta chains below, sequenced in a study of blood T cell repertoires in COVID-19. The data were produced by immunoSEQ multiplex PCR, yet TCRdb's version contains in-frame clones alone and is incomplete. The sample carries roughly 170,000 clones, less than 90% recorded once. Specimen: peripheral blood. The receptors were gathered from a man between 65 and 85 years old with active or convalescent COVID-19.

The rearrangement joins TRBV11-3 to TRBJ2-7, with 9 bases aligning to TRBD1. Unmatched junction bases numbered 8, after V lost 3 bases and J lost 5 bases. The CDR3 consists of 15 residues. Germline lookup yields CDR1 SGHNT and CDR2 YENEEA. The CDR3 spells CASSFGTGGFNEQYF. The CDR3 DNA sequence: TGTGCCAGCAGCTTCGGAACAGGGGGCTTCAACGAGCAGTACTTC. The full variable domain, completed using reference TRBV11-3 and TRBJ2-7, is EAGVVQSPRYKIIEKKQPVAFWCNPISGHNTLYWYLQNLGQGPELLIRYENEEAVDDSQLPKDRFSAERLKGVDSTLKIQPAELGDSAVYLCASSFGTGGFNEQYFGPGTRLTVT.

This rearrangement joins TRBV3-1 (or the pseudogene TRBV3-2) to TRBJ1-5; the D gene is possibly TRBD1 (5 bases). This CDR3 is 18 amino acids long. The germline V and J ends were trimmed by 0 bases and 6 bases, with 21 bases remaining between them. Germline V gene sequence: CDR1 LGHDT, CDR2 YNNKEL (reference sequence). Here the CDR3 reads CASSQDPASQGYSQPQHF. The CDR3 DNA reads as TGTGCCAGCAGCCAAGACCCCGCGTCGCAGGGATATAGTCAGCCCCAGCATTTT.

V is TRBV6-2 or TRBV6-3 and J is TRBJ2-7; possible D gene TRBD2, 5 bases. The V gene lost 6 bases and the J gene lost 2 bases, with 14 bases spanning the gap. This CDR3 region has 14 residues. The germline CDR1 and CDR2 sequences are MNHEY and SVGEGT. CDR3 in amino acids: CASSLTSGAYEQYF. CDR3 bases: TGTGCCAGCAGCCTTACGAGCGGAGCCTACGAGCAGTACTTC.

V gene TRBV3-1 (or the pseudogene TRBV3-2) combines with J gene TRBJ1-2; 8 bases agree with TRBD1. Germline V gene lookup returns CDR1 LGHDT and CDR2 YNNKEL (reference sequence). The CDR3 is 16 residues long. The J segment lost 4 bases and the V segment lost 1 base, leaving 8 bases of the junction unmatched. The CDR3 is CASSQADRVRGYGYTF. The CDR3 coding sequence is TGTGCCAGCAGCCAAGCGGACAGGGTTCGGGGCTATGGCTACACCTTC.

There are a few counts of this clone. CDR3 sequence reads: CASSELTRSTEAFF. The CDR3 nucleotides are TGTGCCAGCAGTGAACTTACTCGGAGCACTGAAGCTTTCTTT. The chain employs TRBV25-1 and TRBJ1-1; D call uncertain. The length of the CDR3 is 14 residues. Germline V gene sequence: CDR1 MGHDK, CDR2 SYGVNS. The V gene lost 2 bases and the J gene lost 4 bases, with 11 bases spanning the gap.

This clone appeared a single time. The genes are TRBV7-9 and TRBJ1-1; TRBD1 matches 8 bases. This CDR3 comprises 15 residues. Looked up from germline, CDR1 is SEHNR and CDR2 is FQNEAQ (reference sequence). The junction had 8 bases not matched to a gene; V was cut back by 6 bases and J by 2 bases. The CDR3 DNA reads TGTGCCAGCAGTGCCGGGACAGGCCTAAACACTGAAGCTTTCTTT. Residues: CASSAGTGLNTEAFF.

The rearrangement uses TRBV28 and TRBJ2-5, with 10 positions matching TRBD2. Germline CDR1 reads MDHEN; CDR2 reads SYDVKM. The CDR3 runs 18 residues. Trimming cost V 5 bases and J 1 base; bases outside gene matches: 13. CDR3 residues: CASSPSLAKREGQETQYF. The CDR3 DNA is TGTGCCAGCAGTCCCTCTTTGGCTAAGCGGGAGGGCCAAGAGACCCAGTACTTC. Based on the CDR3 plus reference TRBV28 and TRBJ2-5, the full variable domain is DVKVTQSSRYLVKRTGEKVFLECVQDMDHENMFWYRQDPGLGLRLIYFSYDVKMKEKGDIPEGYSVSREKKERFSLILESASTNQTSMYLCASSPSLAKREGQETQYFGPGTRLLVL.

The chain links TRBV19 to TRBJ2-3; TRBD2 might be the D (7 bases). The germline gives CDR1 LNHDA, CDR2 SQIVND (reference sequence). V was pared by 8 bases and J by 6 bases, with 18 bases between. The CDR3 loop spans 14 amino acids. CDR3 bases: TGTGCCAGTGGCCCCCGTAGGGGGGGTGATACGCAGTATTTT. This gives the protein CASGPRRGGDTQYF.

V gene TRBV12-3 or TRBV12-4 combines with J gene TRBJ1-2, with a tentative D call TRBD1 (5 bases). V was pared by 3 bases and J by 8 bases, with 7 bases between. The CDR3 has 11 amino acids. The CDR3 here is CASSLYRGYTF. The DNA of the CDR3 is TGTGCCAGCAGTTTGTACAGGGGCTACACCTTC.

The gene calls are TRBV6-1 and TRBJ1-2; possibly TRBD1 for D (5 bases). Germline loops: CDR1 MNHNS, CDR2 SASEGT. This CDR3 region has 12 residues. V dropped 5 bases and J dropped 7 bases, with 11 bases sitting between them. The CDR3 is CASSNLGGGYTF. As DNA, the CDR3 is TGTGCCAGCAGTAACCTGGGGGGTGGCTACACCTTC.

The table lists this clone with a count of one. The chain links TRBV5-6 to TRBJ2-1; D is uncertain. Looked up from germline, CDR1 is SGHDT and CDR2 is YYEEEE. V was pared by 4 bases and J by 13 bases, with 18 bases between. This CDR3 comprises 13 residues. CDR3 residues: CASSPPSGQDQFF. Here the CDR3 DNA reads TGTGCCAGCAGCCCGCCAAGTGGGCAAGATCAGTTCTTC.

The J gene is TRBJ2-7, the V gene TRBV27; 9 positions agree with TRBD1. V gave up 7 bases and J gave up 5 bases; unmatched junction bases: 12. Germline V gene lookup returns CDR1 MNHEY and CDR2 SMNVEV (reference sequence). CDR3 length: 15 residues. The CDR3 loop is CASKVVGQGYNEQYF. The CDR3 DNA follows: TGTGCCAGCAAGGTCGTCGGACAGGGGTACAACGAGCAGTACTTC.

The CDR3 spells CASSLDGLSGDTEAFF. In DNA form, the CDR3 reads TGCGCCAGCAGCTTGGACGGACTCTCGGGTGACACTGAAGCTTTCTTT. V usage is TRBV5-1 and J usage is TRBJ1-1; the D is unclear. CDR3 length equals 16 residues. Germline V gives CDR1 SGHRS, CDR2 YFSETQ. V lost 0 bases to trimming and J lost 3 bases, with 15 bases between them. Full variable domain (missing parts from reference TRBV5-1 and TRBJ1-1): KAGVTQTPRYLIKTRGQQVTLSCSPISGHRSVSWYQQTPGQGLQFLFEYFSETQRNKGNFPGRFSGRQFSNSRSEMNVSTLELGDSALYLCASSLDGLSGDTEAFFGQGTRLTVV.

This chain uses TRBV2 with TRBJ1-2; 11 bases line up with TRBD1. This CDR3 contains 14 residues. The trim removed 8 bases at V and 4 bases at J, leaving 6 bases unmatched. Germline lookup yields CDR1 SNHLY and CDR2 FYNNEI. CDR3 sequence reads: CASLGQGVGYGYTF. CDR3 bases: TGTGCCAGCTTGGGACAGGGGGTAGGCTATGGCTACACCTTC.

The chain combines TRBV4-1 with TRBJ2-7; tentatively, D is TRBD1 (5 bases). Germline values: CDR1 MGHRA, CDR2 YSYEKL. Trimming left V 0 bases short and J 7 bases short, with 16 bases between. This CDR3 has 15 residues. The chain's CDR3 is CASSQDQGSFREQYF. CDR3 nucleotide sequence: TGCGCCAGCAGCCAAGATCAGGGCAGCTTTAGGGAGCAGTACTTC.

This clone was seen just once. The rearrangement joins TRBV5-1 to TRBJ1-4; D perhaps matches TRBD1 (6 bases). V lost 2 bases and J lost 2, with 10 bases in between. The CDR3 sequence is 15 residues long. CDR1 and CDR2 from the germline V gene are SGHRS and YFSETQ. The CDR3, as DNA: TGCGCCAGCAGCTTCTCAGGGGCTACTAATGAAAAACTGTTTTTT. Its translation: CASSFSGATNEKLFF.

The DNA for the CDR3 is TGTGCCAGCAGTCTTCGTCGGACAGGGCCCTACGAGCAGTACTTC. This sequence encodes CASSLRRTGPYEQYF. The chain combines TRBV6-5 with TRBJ2-7; TRBD1 agrees at 8 bases. The CDR3 is 15 residues long. Germline V lookup: CDR1 MNHEY, CDR2 SVGAGI. V dropped 5 bases and J dropped 2; count of bases not matched to a gene: 8.

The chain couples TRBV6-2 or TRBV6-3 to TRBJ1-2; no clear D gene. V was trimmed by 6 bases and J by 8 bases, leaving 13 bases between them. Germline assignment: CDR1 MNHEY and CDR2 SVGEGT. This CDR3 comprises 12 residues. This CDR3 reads CASSTPVLGYTF. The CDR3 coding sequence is TGTGCCAGCAGCACCCCTGTGCTAGGCTACACCTTC.

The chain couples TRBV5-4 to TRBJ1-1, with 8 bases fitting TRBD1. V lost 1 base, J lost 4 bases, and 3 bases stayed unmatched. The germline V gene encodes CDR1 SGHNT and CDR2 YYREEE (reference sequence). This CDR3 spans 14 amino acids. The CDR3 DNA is TGTGCCAGCAGCTTGCAGGGGGCGTCCACTGAAGCTTTCTTT. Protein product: CASSLQGASTEAFF.

The CDR3 DNA sequence: TGCGCCAGCAGCCCGCGCTTACAGGGGCGGGGAGATACGCAGTATTTT. This gives the protein CASSPRLQGRGDTQYF. V usage is TRBV4-3 and J usage is TRBJ2-3; D may be TRBD1 (7 bases). Germline loops: CDR1 LGHNA, CDR2 YSLEER. V lost 4 bases to trimming and J lost 5 bases, with 19 bases between them. The CDR3 runs to 16 residues.

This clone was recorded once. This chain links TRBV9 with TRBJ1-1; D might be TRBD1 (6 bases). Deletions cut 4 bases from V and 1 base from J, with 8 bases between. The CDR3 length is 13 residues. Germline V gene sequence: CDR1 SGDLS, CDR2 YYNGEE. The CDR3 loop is CASSKDRNTEAFF. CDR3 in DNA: TGTGCCAGCAGCAAGGACAGGAACACTGAAGCTTTCTTT.

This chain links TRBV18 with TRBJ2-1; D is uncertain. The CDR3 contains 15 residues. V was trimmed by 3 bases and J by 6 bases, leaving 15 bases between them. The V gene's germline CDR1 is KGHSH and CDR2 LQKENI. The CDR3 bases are TGTGCCAGCTCACCCGTAAGCGCCCCCGTCAATGAGCAGTTCTTC. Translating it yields CASSPVSAPVNEQFF.

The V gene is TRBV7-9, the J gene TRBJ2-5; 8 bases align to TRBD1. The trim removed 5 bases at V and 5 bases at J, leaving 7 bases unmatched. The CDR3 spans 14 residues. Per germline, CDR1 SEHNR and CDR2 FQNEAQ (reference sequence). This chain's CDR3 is CASSLGQGFETQYF. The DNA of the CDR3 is TGTGCCAGCAGCCTCGGACAGGGTTTTGAGACCCAGTACTTC.

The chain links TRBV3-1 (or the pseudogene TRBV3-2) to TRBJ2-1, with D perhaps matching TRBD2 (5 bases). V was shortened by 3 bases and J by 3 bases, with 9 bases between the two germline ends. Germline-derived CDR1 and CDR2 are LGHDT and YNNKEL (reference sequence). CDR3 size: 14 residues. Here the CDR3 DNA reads TGTGCCAGCAGCCAGGCTACTAGCTACAATGAGCAGTTCTTC. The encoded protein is CASSQATSYNEQFF.